The 2 T cell receptor beta chains below come from one sample, sequenced in a study of identical twins. TCRdb reanalysed the 5' RACE reads using MiXCR and keeps one entry per CDR3 protein. There are about 520,000 distinct CDR3 sequences in the sample; 22% occur only once, and 0.75% to 0.95% lies in the top ten. These data are also associated with another study on T cells expressing NK-cell markers.

The sample was CD4+ T cells sorted from blood. These receptors originate from a young woman in good health.

The J gene is TRBJ2-7, the V gene TRBV20-1, with TRBD2 matching 14 bases. Germline values: CDR1 DFQATT, CDR2 SNEGSKA (reference sequence). The CDR3 totals 15 residues. V shed 3 bases and J 6 bases; nucleotides not matched to a gene: 7. CDR3 nucleotide sequence: TGCAGTGCTAGGTCCGGGACTAGCGGGAGTAGCGAGCAGTACTTC. Amino acid sequence: CSARSGTSGSSEQYF.

The chain is built from TRBV7-8 and TRBJ2-5; D unresolved. V lost 5 bases and J 9 bases, leaving 10 bases between the germline ends. Per the germline V gene, CDR1 is SGHVS and CDR2 is FQNEAQ. CDR3 size: 11 residues. The CDR3 bases are TGTGCCAGCAGCCCTGCTGGGGCCCAGTACTTC. As protein: CASSPAGAQYF.